The sequence of this T cell receptor beta chain was determined in a study of cytomegalovirus exposure and HLA in healthy donors. Overall study findings and caveats: Clusters of TCRs from the first cohort tended to co-occur in the roughly 120 validation repertoires (as a later analysis found).

The junction had 9 bases not matched to a gene; V was cut back by 4 bases and J by 2 bases. Germline V lookup: CDR1 SGHRS, CDR2 YFSETQ. This CDR3 has 18 residues. Method: immunoSEQ multiplex PCR; TCRdb's copy keeps in-frame clones and lacks some. The data contain approximately 280,000 clones, 80% to 90% of them singletons. Turning to this clone: The target antigen is unknown.

The donors were in the approximately 130-subject validation cohort, distinct from the approximately 700-subject first cohort. The clonotype originates from a woman aged 18-35 years in good health and CMV-seronegative. J is TRBJ2-3 and V is TRBV5-1, with TRBD2 matching 14 bases. Sequenced material: PBMCs. The CDR3 DNA reads as TGCGCCAGCAGCCCTCCGGGACTAGCGGGGGCCTTCACAGATACGCAGTATTTT. Protein: CASSPPGLAGAFTDTQYF.